This note documents a single T cell receptor beta chain sequence. This sample is drawn from a study of blood T cell repertoires in COVID-19. About the research overall: COVID-19 samples from acute and convalescent phases originated in the United States, Italy and Spain.

CDR1 is GTSNPN, CDR2 SVGIG, per germline (reference sequence). V was trimmed by 5 bases and J by 0 bases, leaving 11 bases between them. The CDR3 has 14 amino acids. Generated by immunoSEQ multiplex PCR, the TCRdb table keeps only in-frame clones and is missing some. Of 350,000 to 400,000 clones listed, roughly 90% were seen once; the top ten hold 0.95% to 1%. This TCR was sampled from a woman aged 25-40 years with acute COVID-19. Sequencing input: PBMCs or T cells enriched from blood (not recorded which). The rearrangement uses TRBV30 and TRBJ1-3; TRBD1 is a possible D gene (6 bases). DNA of the CDR3: TGTGCCTGGTCAACAGGGAACTCTGGAAACACCATATATTTT. The encoded protein is CAWSTGNSGNTIYF.